This T cell receptor beta chain is from a study of blood T cell repertoires in COVID-19. The germline CDR1 and CDR2 sequences are GTSNPN and SVGIG (reference sequence). The CDR3 spans 14 residues. The J segment lost 4 bases and the V segment lost 5 bases, leaving 9 bases of the junction unmatched. Produced via immunoSEQ multiplex PCR; TCRdb's table is partial and in-frame only. The data contain around 130,000 clones, 70% to 85% of them seen just once; the ten biggest clones take up roughly 1.7%. This TCR was recovered from a woman aged 18-29 years who had been exposed to COVID-19. Sequences were obtained from PBMCs or T cells enriched from blood (not recorded which). This chain links TRBV30 with TRBJ2-5, with 8 bases identical to TRBD1. DNA of the CDR3: TGTGCCTGGCGACAATCAGGGGGCTTAGAGACCCAGTACTTC. This translates into CAWRQSGGLETQYF.